Listed below are T cell receptor beta chains from one sample, sequenced in a study of T cell responses to AZD1222 COVID-19 vaccine. Measured with immunoSEQ multiplex PCR; TCRdb has only the in-frame clones, and not every one. The sample records approximately 170,000 clones, around 89% being singletons. This material consisted of peripheral blood, taken on day 0 of AZD1222 vaccination. The receptors derive from an adult in good health. Both conserved end residues are part of each CDR3. The D gene is left open where the match is weak. Rows may omit the clone size; those that give it use once, few, many or a size class.

CDR3 protein | CDR3 DNA | J gene | CDR3 length | clone size | D gene | V gene
CATKTQGWADTQYF | TGTGCCACCAAGACACAGGGATGGGCAGATACGCAGTATTTT | TRBJ2-3 | 14 | once | NA | TRBV2
CASTRNSGNTIYF | TGTGCCAGCACCCGTAACTCTGGAAACACCATATATTTT | TRBJ1-3 | 13 | NA | NA | TRBV12-3/TRBV12-4
CASSEYRDSEAYGYTF | TGTGCCAGCAGTGAGTATAGGGACAGCGAAGCCTATGGCTACACCTTC | TRBJ1-2 | 16 | NA | TRBD1 | TRBV6-1
CASSQDGVFGYTF | TGTGCCAGCAGCCAAGATGGGGTTTTTGGCTACACCTTC | TRBJ1-2 | 13 | NA | NA | TRBV14
CASSLPTGDYGYTF | TGCGCCAGCAGCTTACCGACAGGGGACTATGGCTACACCTTC | TRBJ1-2 | 14 | NA | TRBD1 | TRBV5-1
CASNRQGGNEQFF | TGTGCCAGCAACAGACAGGGGGGCAATGAGCAGTTCTTC | TRBJ2-1 | 13 | NA | TRBD1 | TRBV6-5
CASSRPTGEQYF | TGTGCCAGCAGCCGCCCGACGGGGGAGCAGTACTTC | TRBJ2-7 | 12 | NA | NA | TRBV5-6
CASKKLAGGPGELFF | TGTGCCAGCAAAAAACTAGCGGGGGGGCCCGGGGAGCTGTTTTTT | TRBJ2-2 | 15 | few | TRBD2 | TRBV6-5
CASSLNTHNYGYTF | TGTGCCAGCAGCTTGAACACGCATAACTATGGCTACACCTTC | TRBJ1-2 | 14 | NA | NA | TRBV5-4
CASSQDPRDSLRYGYTF | TGCGCCAGCAGCCAAGATCCTAGGGACAGCTTACGCTATGGCTACACCTTC | TRBJ1-2 | 17 | NA | TRBD1 | TRBV4-1
CASSFDRGLNNEQFF | TGTGCCAGCAGCTTCGACAGGGGGCTCAACAATGAGCAGTTCTTC | TRBJ2-1 | 15 | NA | TRBD1 | TRBV7-2
CASSSGTGEAFF | TGTGCCAGCAGCAGCGGGACAGGGGAAGCTTTCTTT | TRBJ1-1 | 12 | NA | TRBD1 | TRBV11-1
CASSTLGGGTDTQYF | TGTGCCAGCTCCACTCTCGGGGGAGGCACAGATACGCAGTATTTT | TRBJ2-3 | 15 | NA | NA | TRBV18
CSTETDRGYGYTF | TGCAGCACTGAGACCGACAGGGGCTATGGCTACACCTTC | TRBJ1-2 | 13 | NA | TRBD1 | TRBV29-1
CASSPAPGQGVDEQYF | TGTGCCAGCAGCCCCGCCCCGGGACAGGGGGTGGACGAGCAGTACTTC | TRBJ2-7 | 16 | NA | TRBD1 | TRBV7-6
CASIPDHAGNQPQHF | TGTGCCAGTATCCCGGATCATGCGGGCAATCAGCCCCAGCATTTT | TRBJ1-5 | 15 | NA | NA | TRBV19
CASSRNRADGYTF | TGTGCCAGCAGCCGAAACAGGGCTGATGGCTACACCTTC | TRBJ1-2 | 13 | NA | NA | TRBV12-3/TRBV12-4
CASSVGQETQYF | TGTGCCAGCAGCGTAGGCCAAGAGACCCAGTACTTC | TRBJ2-5 | 12 | once | NA | TRBV9
CASSQAAGTNEKLFF | TGTGCCAGCAGCCAAGCGGCAGGAACTAATGAAAAACTGTTTTTT | TRBJ1-4 | 15 | NA | NA | TRBV3-1/TRBV3-2
CASSIEQGVIYGYTF | TGTGCCAGCAGCATCGAACAGGGGGTAATCTATGGCTACACCTTC | TRBJ1-2 | 15 | NA | TRBD1 | TRBV7-2
CASRSRVYEQYF | TGTGCCAGCCGAAGTAGGGTGTACGAGCAGTACTTC | TRBJ2-7 | 12 | NA | NA | TRBV6-5
CASSLGTPTYEQYF | TGTGCCAGCAGCTTAGGGACACCTACCTACGAGCAGTACTTC | TRBJ2-7 | 14 | NA | NA | TRBV5-6
CASSGPDGRPSYEQYF | TGTGCCAGCAGTGGACCCGACGGACGCCCTTCCTACGAGCAGTACTTC | TRBJ2-7 | 16 | once | NA | TRBV6-1
CASSELAGGYNEQFF | TGTGCCAGCAGTGAACTAGCGGGGGGGTACAATGAGCAGTTCTTC | TRBJ2-1 | 15 | NA | TRBD2 | TRBV6-1
CASSPNQGNSPLHF | TGTGCCAGCAGTCCAAATCAGGGTAATTCACCCCTCCACTTT | TRBJ1-6 | 14 | NA | NA | TRBV27
CASSLVAGDYNSPLHF | TGTGCCAGCAGCTTAGTGGCAGGGGACTATAATTCACCCCTCCACTTT | TRBJ1-6 | 16 | NA | NA | TRBV7-2
CASSYLQGNTEAFF | TGTGCCAGCAGTTATTTGCAGGGGAACACTGAAGCTTTCTTT | TRBJ1-1 | 14 | NA | NA | TRBV6-5